This T cell receptor beta chain originates from a study of response to subunit inactivated influenza vaccine. The study's findings and limits: Only a handful of new T cells, the authors suggested, are recruited with each seasonal influenza vaccination.

The V gene end was trimmed by 0 bases and the J gene end by 7 bases; junction bases not matched to a gene: 11. This CDR3 is 16 amino acids long. From germline, CDR1 is DFQATT and CDR2 SNEGSKA (reference sequence). This clonotype has only a few counts. Its antigen is unknown. Each CDR3 protein is one row after TCRdb ran MiXCR on the RT-PCR reads. The sample lists roughly 570,000 distinct CDR3 sequences, 12% to 15% occurring once. This material consisted of PBMCs from blood, taken approximately 13 days after vaccination. This TCR was recovered from a man between 50 and 59 years old who received an inactivated influenza vaccine. This chain joins TRBV20-1 and TRBJ2-5; TRBD2 aligns across 10 bases. CDR3 coding DNA: TGCAGTGCTAGAGATATGCTAGCGGGAGCGAAGTGGACCCAGTACTTC. Amino acids: CSARDMLAGAKWTQYF.